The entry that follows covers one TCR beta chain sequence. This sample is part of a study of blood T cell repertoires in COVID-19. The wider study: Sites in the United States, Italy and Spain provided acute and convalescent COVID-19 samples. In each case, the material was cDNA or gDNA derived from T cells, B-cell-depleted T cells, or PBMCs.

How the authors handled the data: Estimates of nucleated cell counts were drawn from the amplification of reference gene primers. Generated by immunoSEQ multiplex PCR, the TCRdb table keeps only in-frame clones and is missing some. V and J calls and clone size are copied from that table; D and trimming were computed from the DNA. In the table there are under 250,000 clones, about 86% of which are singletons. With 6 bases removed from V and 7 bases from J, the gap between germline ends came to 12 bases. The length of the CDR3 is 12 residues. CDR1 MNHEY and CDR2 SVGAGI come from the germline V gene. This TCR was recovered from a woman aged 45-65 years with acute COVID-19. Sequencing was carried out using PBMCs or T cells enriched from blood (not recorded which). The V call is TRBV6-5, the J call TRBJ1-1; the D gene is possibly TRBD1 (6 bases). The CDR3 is CASSRGQYEAFF. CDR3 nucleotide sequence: TGTGCCAGCAGCCGCGGACAGTATGAAGCTTTCTTT.